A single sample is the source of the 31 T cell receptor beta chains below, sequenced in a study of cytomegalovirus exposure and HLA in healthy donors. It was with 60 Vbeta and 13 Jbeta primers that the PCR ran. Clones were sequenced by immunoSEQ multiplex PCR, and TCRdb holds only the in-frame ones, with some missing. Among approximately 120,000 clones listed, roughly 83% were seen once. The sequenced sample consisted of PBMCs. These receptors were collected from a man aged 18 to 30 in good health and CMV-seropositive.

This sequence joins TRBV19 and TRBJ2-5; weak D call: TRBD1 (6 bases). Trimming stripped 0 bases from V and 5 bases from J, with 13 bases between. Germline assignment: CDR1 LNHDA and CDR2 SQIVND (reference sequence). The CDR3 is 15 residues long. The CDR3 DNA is TGTGCCAGTAGTATAGATCCAGGGGAATGGGAGACCCAGTACTTC. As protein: CASSIDPGEWETQYF.

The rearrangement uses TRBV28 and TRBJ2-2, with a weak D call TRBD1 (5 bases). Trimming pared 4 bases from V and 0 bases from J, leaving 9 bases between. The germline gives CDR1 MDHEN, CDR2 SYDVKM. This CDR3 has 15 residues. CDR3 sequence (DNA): TGTGCCAGCAGTTACGGACACTCGAACACCGGGGAGCTGTTTTTT. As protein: CASSYGHSNTGELFF.

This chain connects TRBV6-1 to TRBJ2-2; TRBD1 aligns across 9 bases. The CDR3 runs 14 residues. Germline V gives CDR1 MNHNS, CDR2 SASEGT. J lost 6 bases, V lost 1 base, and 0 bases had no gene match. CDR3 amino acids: CASSEGTGAGELFF. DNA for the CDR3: TGTGCCAGCAGTGAAGGGACAGGGGCCGGGGAGCTGTTTTTT.

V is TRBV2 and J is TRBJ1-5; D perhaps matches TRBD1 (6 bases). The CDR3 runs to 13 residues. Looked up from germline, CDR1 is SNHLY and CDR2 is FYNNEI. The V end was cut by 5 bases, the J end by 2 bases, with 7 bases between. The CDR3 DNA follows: TGTGCCAGCAGTACAGGGCGCAATCAGCCCCAGCATTTT. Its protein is CASSTGRNQPQHF.

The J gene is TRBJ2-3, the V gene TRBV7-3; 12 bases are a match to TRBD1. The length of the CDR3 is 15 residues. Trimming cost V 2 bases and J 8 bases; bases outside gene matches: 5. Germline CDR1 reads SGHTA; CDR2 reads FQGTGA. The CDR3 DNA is TGTGCCAGCAGCTTAGGGGGACAGGGGGCCGGTACGCAGTATTTT. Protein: CASSLGGQGAGTQYF.

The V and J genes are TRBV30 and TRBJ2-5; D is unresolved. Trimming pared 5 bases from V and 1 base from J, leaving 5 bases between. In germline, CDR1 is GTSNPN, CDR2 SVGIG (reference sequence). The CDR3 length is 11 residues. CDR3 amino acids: CAWDFQETQYF. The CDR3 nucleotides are TGTGCCTGGGACTTCCAAGAGACCCAGTACTTC.

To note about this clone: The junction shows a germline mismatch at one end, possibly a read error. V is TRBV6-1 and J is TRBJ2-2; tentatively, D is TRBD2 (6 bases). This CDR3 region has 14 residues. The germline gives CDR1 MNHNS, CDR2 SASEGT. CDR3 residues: CASILRLNTGGLFF. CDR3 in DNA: TGTGCCAGCATTTTGCGGTTAAACACCGGGGGGCTGTTTTTT.

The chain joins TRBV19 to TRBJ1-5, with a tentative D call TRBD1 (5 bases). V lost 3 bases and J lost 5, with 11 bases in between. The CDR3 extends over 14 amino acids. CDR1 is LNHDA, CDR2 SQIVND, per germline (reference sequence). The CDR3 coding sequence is TGTGCCAGTAGTATTGTCCCGGGGGATCAGCCCCAGCATTTT. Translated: CASSIVPGDQPQHF.

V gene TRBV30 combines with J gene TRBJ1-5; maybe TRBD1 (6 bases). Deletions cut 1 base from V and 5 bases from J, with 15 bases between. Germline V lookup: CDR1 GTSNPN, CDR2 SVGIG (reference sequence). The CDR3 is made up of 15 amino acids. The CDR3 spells CAWSAGSGGHQPQHF. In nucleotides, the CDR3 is TGTGCCTGGAGTGCGGGGTCGGGGGGGCATCAGCCCCAGCATTTT.

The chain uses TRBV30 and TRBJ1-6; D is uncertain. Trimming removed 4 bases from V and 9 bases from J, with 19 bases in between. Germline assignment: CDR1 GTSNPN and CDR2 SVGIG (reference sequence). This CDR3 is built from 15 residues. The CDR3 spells CAWIYSSRPGSPLHF. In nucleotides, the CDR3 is TGTGCCTGGATCTACTCGAGCAGGCCAGGTTCACCCCTCCACTTT.

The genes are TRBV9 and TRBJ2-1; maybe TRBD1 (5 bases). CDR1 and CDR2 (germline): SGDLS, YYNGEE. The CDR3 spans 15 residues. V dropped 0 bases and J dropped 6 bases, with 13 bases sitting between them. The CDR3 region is CASSVGGNSLNEQFF. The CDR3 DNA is TGTGCCAGCAGCGTAGGGGGCAACTCCCTCAATGAGCAGTTCTTC.

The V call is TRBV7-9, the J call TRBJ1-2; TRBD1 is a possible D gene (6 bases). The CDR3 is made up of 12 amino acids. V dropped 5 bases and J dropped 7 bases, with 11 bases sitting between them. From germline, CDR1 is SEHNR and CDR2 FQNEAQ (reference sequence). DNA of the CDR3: TGTGCCAGCAGCCGGGGCAGGGGTGGCTACACCTTC. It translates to CASSRGRGGYTF.

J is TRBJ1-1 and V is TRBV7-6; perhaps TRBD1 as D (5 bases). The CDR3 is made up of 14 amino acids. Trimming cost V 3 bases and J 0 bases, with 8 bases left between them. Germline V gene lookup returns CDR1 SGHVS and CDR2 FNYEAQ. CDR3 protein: CASSLAGLNTEAFF. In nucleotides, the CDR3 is TGTGCCAGCAGCTTGGCGGGGCTGAACACTGAAGCTTTCTTT.

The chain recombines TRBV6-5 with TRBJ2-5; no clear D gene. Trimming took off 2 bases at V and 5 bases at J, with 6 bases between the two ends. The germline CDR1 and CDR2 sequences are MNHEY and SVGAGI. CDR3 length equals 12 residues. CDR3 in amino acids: CASSYIVETQYF. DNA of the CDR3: TGTGCCAGCAGTTACATAGTTGAGACCCAGTACTTC.

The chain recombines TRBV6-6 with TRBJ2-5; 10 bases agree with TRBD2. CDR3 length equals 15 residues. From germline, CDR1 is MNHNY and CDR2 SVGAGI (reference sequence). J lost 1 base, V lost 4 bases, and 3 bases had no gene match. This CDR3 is CASSSQRGGQETQYF. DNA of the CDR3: TGTGCCAGCAGTTCCCAGCGGGGGGGCCAAGAGACCCAGTACTTC.

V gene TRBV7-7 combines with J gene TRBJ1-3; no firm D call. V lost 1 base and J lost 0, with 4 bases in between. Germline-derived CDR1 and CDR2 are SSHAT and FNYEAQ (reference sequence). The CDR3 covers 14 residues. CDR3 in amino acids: CASSLDSSGNTIYF. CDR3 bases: TGTGCCAGCAGCTTAGACAGCTCTGGAAACACCATATATTTT. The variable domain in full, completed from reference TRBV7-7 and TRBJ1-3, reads GAGVSQSPRYKVTKRGQDVTLRCDPISSHATLYWYQQALGQGPEFLTYFNYEAQPDKSGLPSDRFSAERPEGSISTLTIQRTEQRDSAMYRCASSLDSSGNTIYFGEGSWLTVV.

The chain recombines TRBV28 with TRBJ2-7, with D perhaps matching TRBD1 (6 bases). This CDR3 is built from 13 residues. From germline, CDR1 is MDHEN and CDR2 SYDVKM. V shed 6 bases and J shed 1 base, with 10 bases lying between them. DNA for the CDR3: TGTGCCAGCAGGGAGGACAGTTCCTACGAGCAGTACTTC. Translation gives CASREDSSYEQYF.

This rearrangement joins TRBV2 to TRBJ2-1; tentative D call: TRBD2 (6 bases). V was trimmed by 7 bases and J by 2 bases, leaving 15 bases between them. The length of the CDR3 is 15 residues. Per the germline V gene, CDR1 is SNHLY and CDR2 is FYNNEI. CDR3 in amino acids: CASNQGRGPYNEQFF. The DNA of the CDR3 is TGTGCCAGCAACCAAGGGCGGGGTCCCTACAATGAGCAGTTCTTC.

CDR3 sequence (DNA): TGCGCCAGCAGCTTAAGCGGGATCTACAATGAGCAGTTCTTC. It encodes CASSLSGIYNEQFF. The rearrangement joins TRBV5-1 to TRBJ2-1; TRBD2 matches 7 bases. Germline values: CDR1 SGHRS, CDR2 YFSETQ. V shed 2 bases and J 3 bases; nucleotides not matched to a gene: 2. The CDR3 runs 14 residues.

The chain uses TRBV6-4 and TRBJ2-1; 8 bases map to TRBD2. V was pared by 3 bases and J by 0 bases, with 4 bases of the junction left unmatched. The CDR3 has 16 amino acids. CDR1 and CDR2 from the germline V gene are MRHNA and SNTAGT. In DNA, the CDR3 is TGTGCCAGCAGTGAAGCCGGGACTAGCTCCTACAATGAGCAGTTCTTC. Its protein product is CASSEAGTSSYNEQFF.

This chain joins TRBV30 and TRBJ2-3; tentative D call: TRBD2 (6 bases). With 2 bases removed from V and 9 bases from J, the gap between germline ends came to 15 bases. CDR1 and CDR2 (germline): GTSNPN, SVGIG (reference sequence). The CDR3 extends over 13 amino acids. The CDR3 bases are TGTGCCTGGAGTCTCGGGGGTGGGGGGACGCAGTATTTT. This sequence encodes CAWSLGGGGTQYF.

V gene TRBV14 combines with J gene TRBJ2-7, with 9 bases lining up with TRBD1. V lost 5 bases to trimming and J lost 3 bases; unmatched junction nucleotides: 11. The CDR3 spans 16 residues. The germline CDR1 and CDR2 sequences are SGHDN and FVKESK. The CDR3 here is CASSMDRGSVDYEQYF. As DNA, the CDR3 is TGTGCCAGCAGCATGGACAGGGGCTCCGTTGACTACGAGCAGTACTTC.

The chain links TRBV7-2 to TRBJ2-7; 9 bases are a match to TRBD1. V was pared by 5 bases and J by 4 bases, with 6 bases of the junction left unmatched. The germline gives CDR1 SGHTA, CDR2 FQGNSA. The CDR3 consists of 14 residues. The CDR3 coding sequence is TGTGCCAGCAGCGAACAGGGGGCACGGTACGAGCAGTACTTC. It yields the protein CASSEQGARYEQYF.

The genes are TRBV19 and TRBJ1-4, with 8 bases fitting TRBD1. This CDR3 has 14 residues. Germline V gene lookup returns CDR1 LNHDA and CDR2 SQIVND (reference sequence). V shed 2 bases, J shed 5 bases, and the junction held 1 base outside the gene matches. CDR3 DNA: TGTGCCAGTAGTATACAGGGGGCCAATGAAAAACTGTTTTTT. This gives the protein CASSIQGANEKLFF. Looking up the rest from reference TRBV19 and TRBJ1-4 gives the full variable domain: DGGITQSPKYLFRKEGQNVTLSCEQNLNHDAMYWYRQDPGQGLRLIYYSQIVNDFQKGDIAEGYSVSREKKESFPLTVTSAQKNPTAFYLCASSIQGANEKLFFGSGTQLSVL.

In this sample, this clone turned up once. In DNA form, the CDR3 reads TGTGCCAGCAGCCTACATGACAGGGGAACCGGGGAGCTGTTTTTT. Translating gives CASSLHDRGTGELFF. The chain carries TRBV4-2 and TRBJ2-2, with TRBD1 matching 8 bases. Germline CDR1 is LGHNA and CDR2 is YNFKEQ. The ends lost 4 bases at V and 5 bases at J; junction bases unmatched: 6. The CDR3 spans 15 residues.

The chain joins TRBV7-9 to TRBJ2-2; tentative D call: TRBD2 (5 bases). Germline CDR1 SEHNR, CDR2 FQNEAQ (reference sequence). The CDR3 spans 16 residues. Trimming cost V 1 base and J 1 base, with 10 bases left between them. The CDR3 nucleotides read TGTGCCAGCAGCTTAGGAGGGTGGCTGAACACCGGGGAGCTGTTTTTT. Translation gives CASSLGGWLNTGELFF.

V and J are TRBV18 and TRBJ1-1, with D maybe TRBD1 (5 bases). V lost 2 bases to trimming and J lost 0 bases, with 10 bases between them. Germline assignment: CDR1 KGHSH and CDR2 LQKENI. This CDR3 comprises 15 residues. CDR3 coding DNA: TGTGCCAGCTCACCAGAACAGGTGTTGAACACTGAAGCTTTCTTT. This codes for CASSPEQVLNTEAFF.

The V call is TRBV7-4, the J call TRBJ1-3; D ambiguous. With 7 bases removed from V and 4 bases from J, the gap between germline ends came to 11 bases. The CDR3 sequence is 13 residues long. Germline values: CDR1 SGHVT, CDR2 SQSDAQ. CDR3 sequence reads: CASMTGGGNTIYF. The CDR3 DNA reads TGTGCCAGCATGACTGGAGGCGGAAACACCATATATTTT.

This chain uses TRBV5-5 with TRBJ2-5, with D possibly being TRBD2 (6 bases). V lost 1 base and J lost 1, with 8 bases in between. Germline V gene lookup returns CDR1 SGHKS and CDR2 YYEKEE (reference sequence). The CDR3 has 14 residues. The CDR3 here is CASSLFGSQETQYF. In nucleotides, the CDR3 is TGTGCCAGCAGCTTGTTCGGGAGCCAAGAGACCCAGTACTTC.

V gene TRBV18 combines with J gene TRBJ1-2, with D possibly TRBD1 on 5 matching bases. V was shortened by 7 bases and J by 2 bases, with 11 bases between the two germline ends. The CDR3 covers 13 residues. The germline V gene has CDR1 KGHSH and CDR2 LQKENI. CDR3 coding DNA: TGTGCCAGCTTACCGGGGGGGAACTATGGCTACACCTTC. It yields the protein CASLPGGNYGYTF.

This chain's CDR3 is CASKLQRGEGDTQYF. CDR3 bases: TGTGCCAGCAAACTCCAGCGGGGGGAGGGAGATACGCAGTATTTT. This chain links TRBV6-5 with TRBJ2-3; 9 nucleotides match TRBD2. Germline CDR1 reads MNHEY; CDR2 reads SVGAGI. CDR3 size: 15 residues. Trimming cost V 7 bases and J 5 bases; bases outside gene matches: 10.